This T cell receptor beta chain appears in the sequencing data of a study of post-analysis software for immune sequencing data. Study-wide background: Relapsing-remitting, secondary progressive and progressive-relapsing multiple sclerosis courses were included.

Worth noting for this clonotype: Its specificity is not known.

TCR beta libraries were prepared from cDNA with unique molecular identifiers. When about 0.85 to 11 million T cells were used, they gave a few hundred thousand cDNA molecules. TCRdb redid the calling of the PCR reads with MiXCR, one entry per CDR3 protein. The table has roughly 800,000 distinct CDR3 sequences, about 53% seen once. V was pared by 8 bases and J by 2 bases, with 10 bases between. The germline V gene has CDR1 MNHEY and CDR2 SVGEGT. The CDR3 runs to 12 residues. Broader study findings: The study found TRBV5-6, TRBV5-1 and TRBV20-1 among roughly 5 TRBV segments more frequent in patients than controls. Compared against controls, patients with multiple sclerosis displayed significantly lower normalized Chao1 diversity.

The specimen sequenced was blood. The sequence was collected from a girl aged 10-17 years with multiple sclerosis. This rearrangement joins TRBV6-2 or TRBV6-3 to TRBJ2-7; either TRBD1 or TRBD2 may supply D (6 bases each). CDR3 residues: CASRRGPYEQYF. DNA for the CDR3: TGTGCCAGCCGTCGGGGGCCCTACGAGCAGTACTTC.